The 8 T cell receptor beta chains listed next were all sequenced from one sample in a study of T cell responses to AZD1222 COVID-19 vaccine. Sequencing was performed with immunoSEQ multiplex PCR; in TCRdb, only in-frame clones are kept and a portion is missing. Here the sample spans about 120,000 clones, about 88% being singletons. Sequenced material: peripheral blood, taken 28 days after the second AZD1222 dose. Every receptor here comes from an adult who received the AZD1222 COVID-19 vaccine.

The CDR3 DNA reads as TGTGCCAGCACCCGGGGACAGGGGTACGGCTACACCTTC. Residues: CASTRGQGYGYTF. The chain has TRBV3-1 (or the pseudogene TRBV3-2) and TRBJ1-2, with 10 bases fitting TRBD1. V lost 7 bases, J lost 8 bases, and 7 bases stayed unmatched. CDR1 is LGHDT and CDR2 is YNNKEL in the germline V gene (reference sequence). This CDR3 comprises 13 residues.

This chain connects TRBV9 to TRBJ2-7; 7 nucleotides align to TRBD1. CDR3 size: 14 residues. Per the germline V gene, CDR1 is SGDLS and CDR2 is YYNGEE. Unmatched junction bases numbered 3, after V lost 0 bases and J lost 3 bases. The CDR3 loop reads CASSVVPGGYEQYF. CDR3 DNA: TGTGCCAGCAGCGTAGTTCCAGGGGGCTACGAGCAGTACTTC.

This clone was recorded only once. The V gene is TRBV30, the J gene TRBJ2-1; no clear D gene. This CDR3 is built from 13 residues. Trimming took off 2 bases at V and 8 bases at J, with 13 bases between the two ends. Germline assignment: CDR1 GTSNPN and CDR2 SVGIG (reference sequence). In DNA form, the CDR3 reads TGTGCCTGGAGTCGTAGGGTTCGCGATGAGCAGTTCTTC. It codes for CAWSRRVRDEQFF.

The chain recombines TRBV9 with TRBJ2-3; maybe TRBD1 (6 bases). Trimming removed 3 bases at V and 2 bases at J, with 16 bases between. In germline, CDR1 is SGDLS, CDR2 YYNGEE. CDR3 size: 16 residues. In DNA form, the CDR3 reads TGTGCCAGCAGCGACGCTCCGGGACACTTCACAGATACGCAGTATTTT. Its translation is CASSDAPGHFTDTQYF.

The chain combines TRBV27 with TRBJ2-1; D might be TRBD2 (5 bases). V lost 7 bases and J 0 bases, leaving 10 bases between the germline ends. CDR1 and CDR2 (germline): MNHEY, SMNVEV (reference sequence). The CDR3 covers 14 residues. CDR3 residues: CASTEGGSYNEQFF. The CDR3 coding sequence is TGTGCCAGCACCGAGGGCGGCTCCTACAATGAGCAGTTCTTC.

This chain connects TRBV2 to TRBJ1-5; 9 nucleotides agree with TRBD1. CDR1 is SNHLY, CDR2 FYNNEI, per germline. The CDR3 is made up of 15 amino acids. The V segment lost 2 bases and the J segment 4 bases; nucleotides outside the gene matches: 3. The CDR3, as DNA: TGTGCCAGCAGTGAAACAGGGGGCCGGAATCAGCCCCAGCATTTT. It yields the protein CASSETGGRNQPQHF.

The rearrangement uses TRBV11-3 and TRBJ2-3, with D unclear. The V and J ends lost 2 bases and 4 bases respectively, with 4 bases between them. Germline V gene lookup returns CDR1 SGHNT and CDR2 YENEEA. The CDR3 totals 12 residues. DNA for the CDR3: TGTGCCAGCAGCTTATTCCCAGATACGCAGTATTTT. Translation gives CASSLFPDTQYF.

A few counts support this clone. The gene calls are TRBV7-8 and TRBJ2-7, with 10 positions matching TRBD1. The J segment lost 3 bases and the V segment lost 5 bases, leaving 7 bases of the junction unmatched. From germline, CDR1 is SGHVS and CDR2 FQNEAQ. The CDR3 extends over 15 amino acids. In DNA, the CDR3 is TGTGCCAGCAGCCGGACAGGGGGGCTTTACTACGAGCAGTACTTC. Amino acids: CASSRTGGLYYEQYF. The full variable domain, with the rest looked up from reference TRBV7-8 and TRBJ2-7, is GAGVSQSPRYKVAKRGQDVALRCDPISGHVSLFWYQQALGQGPEFLTYFQNEAQLDKSGLPSDRFFAERPEGSVSTLKIQRTQQEDSAVYLCASSRTGGLYYEQYFGPGTRLTVT.